These T cell receptor beta chains were read from a single sample in a study of T cells after somatic rescue of genetic block. Measured with immunoSEQ multiplex PCR; TCRdb has only the in-frame clones, and not every one. The sample yields roughly 58,000 clones, around 96% seen once. The sequencing input was peripheral blood mononuclear cells (PBMCs). The receptors come from a child younger than two. Both conserved end residues are part of each CDR3. D genes are given only for firm matches. Clone sizes are given selectively: once, few, many, or a class where the clone is expanded.

size | J | D | V | length | DNA | CDR3
- | TRBJ2-1 | TRBD2 | TRBV5-4 | 12 | TGTGCCAGCAGCTTGACTAGCGATGAGCAGTTCTTC | CASSLTSDEQFF
- | TRBJ1-5 | - | TRBV5-1 | 13 | TGCGCCAGCAGCTTTACCATTAATCAGCCCCAGCATTTT | CASSFTINQPQHF
once | TRBJ1-2 | - | TRBV7-2 | 16 | TGCGCCAGCAGCCAGGAATGGGGACTAGCTAACTATGGCTACACCTTC | CASSQEWGLANYGYTF
- | TRBJ2-2 | TRBD2 | TRBV4-2 | 16 | TGTGCCAGCAGCCGCCCTAGCGGGGAGAACACCGGGGAGCTGTTTTTT | CASSRPSGENTGELFF
- | TRBJ2-2 | TRBD2 | TRBV9 | 18 | TGTGCCAGCAGCGCTTGGACTAGCGGGAGCGGGTACACCGGGGAGCTGTTTTTT | CASSAWTSGSGYTGELFF
- | TRBJ1-4 | - | TRBV5-1 | 13 | TGCGCCAGCAGCTTGGCCAAGGGGGAAAAACTGTTTTTT | CASSLAKGEKLFF
- | TRBJ2-3 | - | TRBV11-3 | 13 | TGTGCCAGCAGCTTAGACAGGGCAGATACGCAGTATTTT | CASSLDRADTQYF
- | TRBJ2-2 | - | TRBV7-9 | 12 | TGTGCCAGCAGCACAGGGATCGGGGAGCTGTTTTTT | CASSTGIGELFF
- | TRBJ2-3 | TRBD2 | TRBV28 | 16 | TGTGCCAGCAGCCCCGGGACTAGCGGGACCACAGATACGCAGTATTTT | CASSPGTSGTTDTQYF
- | TRBJ1-1 | - | TRBV2 | 16 | TGTGCCAGCAGTGAGACACGGCAGGTCATGAACACTGAAGCTTTCTTT | CASSETRQVMNTEAFF
- | TRBJ2-7 | - | TRBV7-8 | 12 | TGTGCCAGCAGCTTAGCCACCTACGAGCAGTACTTC | CASSLATYEQYF
- | TRBJ1-4 | TRBD1 | TRBV15 | 13 | TGTGCCACCAGCAGGACAGGGAATGAAAAACTGTTTTTT | CATSRTGNEKLFF
once | TRBJ2-1 | TRBD2 | TRBV7-3 | 15 | TGTGCCAGCAGCCCCCGAGCGGGGGACTACAATGAGCAGTTCTTC | CASSPRAGDYNEQFF
- | TRBJ2-3 | TRBD1 | TRBV19 | 15 | TGTGCCAGTAGTATTATAGGACAGGGTTCAGATACGCAGTATTTT | CASSIIGQGSDTQYF
- | TRBJ1-4 | TRBD1 | TRBV11-2 | 16 | TGTGCCAGCAGCTTAGACGACAGGGGTGTTAATGAAAAACTGTTTTTT | CASSLDDRGVNEKLFF
- | TRBJ1-1 | - | TRBV29-1 | 13 | TGCAGCGTTAAAGCGACAGCTAAGACTGAAGCTTTCTTT | CSVKATAKTEAFF
- | TRBJ2-1 | TRBD2 | TRBV6-1 | 14 | TGTGCCAGCATGGGACTAGCGGGAGTTGATGAGCAGTTCTTC | CASMGLAGVDEQFF
- | TRBJ1-2 | TRBD1 | TRBV7-9 | 12 | TGTGCCAGCAGCTTAACAGGGGTTGGCTACACCTTC | CASSLTGVGYTF
- | TRBJ2-1 | TRBD2 | TRBV11-2 | 15 | TGTGCCAGCAGCTTTTCTAGCGGGAGGGCCCATGAGCAGTTCTTC | CASSFSSGRAHEQFF
- | TRBJ2-2 | TRBD1 | TRBV19 | 14 | TGTGCCAGTAGTGGAACAGGGGGCACCGGGGAGCTGTTTTTT | CASSGTGGTGELFF
- | TRBJ1-6 | TRBD1 | TRBV11-2 | 14 | TGTGCCAGCAGCCCGGGACAGGGGGCTTCACCCCTCCACTTT | CASSPGQGASPLHF
- | TRBJ2-2 | TRBD2 | TRBV5-1 | 13 | TGCGCCAGCAGCCCAAGGACTAGCGGGGAGCTGTTTTTT | CASSPRTSGELFF
- | TRBJ2-3 | - | TRBV6-1 | 16 | TGTGCCAGCAGTGAATGGGTTAGCGTTGTGACAGATACGCAGTATTTT | CASSEWVSVVTDTQYF
- | TRBJ1-2 | - | TRBV5-4 | 15 | TGTGCCAGCAGCTTGGGTCGGGGGATGATTTATGGCTACACCTTC | CASSLGRGMIYGYTF
- | TRBJ2-7 | - | TRBV6-6 | 13 | TGTGCCAGCAGTTACAGCAGCTCCTACGAGCAGTACTTC | CASSYSSSYEQYF
- | TRBJ2-1 | TRBD2 | TRBV4-1 | 15 | TGCGCCAGCAGCCAACCGACTAGCGGGAGAAATGAGCAGTTCTTC | CASSQPTSGRNEQFF
- | TRBJ2-1 | - | TRBV29-1 | 15 | TGCAGCGTTGAAGGGGACCCGGCGGGTGGGGATGAGCAGTTCTTC | CSVEGDPAGGDEQFF
- | TRBJ2-2 | - | TRBV7-9 | 15 | TGTGCCAGCAGCTTAGAGGGGGCGAACACCGGGGAGCTGTTTTTT | CASSLEGANTGELFF
- | TRBJ2-2 | - | TRBV6-6 | 14 | TGTGCCAGCAGAAGACGGGCAAACACCGGGGAGCTGTTTTTT | CASRRRANTGELFF
- | TRBJ1-3 | - | TRBV9 | 14 | TGTGCCAGCAGCGTTTTAGGGGCAGGAAACACCATATATTTT | CASSVLGAGNTIYF
- | TRBJ2-2 | TRBD2 | TRBV6-1 | 15 | TGTGCCAGCAGAAGGACTAGCAGAAACACCGGGGAGCTGTTTTTT | CASRRTSRNTGELFF
- | TRBJ2-5 | TRBD1 | TRBV19 | 15 | TGTGCCAGTAGTATCCGGACAGGGGGGAAAGAGACCCAGTACTTC | CASSIRTGGKETQYF
- | TRBJ1-6 | TRBD1 | TRBV5-4 | 16 | TGTGCCAGCAGCTTGACAGGGGGCGGAGGTAATTCACCCCTCCACTTT | CASSLTGGGGNSPLHF
- | TRBJ2-7 | - | TRBV27 | 14 | TGTGCCAGCAGTTTATACCTCGGACACTACGAGCAGTACTTC | CASSLYLGHYEQYF
- | TRBJ1-3 | TRBD1 | TRBV10-3 | 13 | TGTGCCATCACTTCGACAGGGGGAAACACCATATATTTT | CAITSTGGNTIYF
- | TRBJ1-2 | TRBD1 | TRBV2 | 13 | TGTGCCGGAACACTGGACAGGGGAGGTGGCTACACCTTC | CAGTLDRGGGYTF
- | TRBJ2-1 | TRBD2 | TRBV2 | 14 | TGTGCCAGCAGGAGGACTAGCGCATACAATGAGCAGTTCTTC | CASRRTSAYNEQFF
- | TRBJ1-4 | - | TRBV6-1 | 14 | TGTGCCAGCAGTGAAACCGTAACTAATGAAAAACTGTTTTTT | CASSETVTNEKLFF
- | TRBJ2-5 | TRBD1 | TRBV5-1 | 14 | TGCGCCAGCAGCCGGGACAGGGGGCAAGAGACCCAGTACTTC | CASSRDRGQETQYF
- | TRBJ1-3 | - | TRBV11-2 | 15 | TGTGCCAGCAGCTTAGACAGGGGACCTGGAAACACCATATATTTT | CASSLDRGPGNTIYF
- | TRBJ2-1 | TRBD2 | TRBV10-1 | 14 | TGCGCCAGCAGTAGAGGACTAGCTTACAATGAGCAGTTCTTC | CASSRGLAYNEQFF
- | TRBJ1-4 | - | TRBV4-3 | 17 | TGCGCCAGCAGCCAAGGACGGATTGTTGCAACTAATGAAAAACTGTTTTTT | CASSQGRIVATNEKLFF
- | TRBJ2-7 | - | TRBV4-3 | 18 | TGCGCCAGCAGCCAAGATGCCCCTCGTAGGGTGTCCTCCTACGAGCAGTACTTC | CASSQDAPRRVSSYEQYF
- | TRBJ2-7 | TRBD2 | TRBV4-2 | 17 | TGTGCCAGCAGCCAAGTTAGCGGGAGGTCCATTACCTACGAGCAGTACTTC | CASSQVSGRSITYEQYF